The clone carrying this T cell receptor beta chain was picked up one time. What it binds is unknown. The people who gave samples were healthy Caucasians from Russia, aged roughly 6 to 100. This sample is drawn from a study of blood T cells in healthy people across ages. Overall study results and limits: The study lacked donor CMV status, which possibly confounded expanded clonotype changes.

A J-beta primer mix and a sample-barcoded 5' primer were used in a second PCR of about 7 to 12 cycles. TCRdb used MiXCR to reprocess the 5' RACE reads, holding one entry per CDR3 protein. This table holds some 1.4 million distinct CDR3 sequences, approximately 38% found once. Looked up from germline, CDR1 is SGHTA and CDR2 is FQGNSA. This CDR3 spans 18 amino acids. V shed 1 base, J shed 5 bases, and the junction held 10 bases outside the gene matches. Material for sequencing was blood. The TCR originated in a woman under 30 in good health. This chain links TRBV7-2 with TRBJ2-5, with 13 bases aligning to TRBD2. CDR3 amino acids: CASSLGQLAGGVRETQYF. CDR3 coding DNA: TGTGCCAGCAGCTTAGGTCAACTAGCGGGAGGGGTTAGGGAGACCCAGTACTTC.